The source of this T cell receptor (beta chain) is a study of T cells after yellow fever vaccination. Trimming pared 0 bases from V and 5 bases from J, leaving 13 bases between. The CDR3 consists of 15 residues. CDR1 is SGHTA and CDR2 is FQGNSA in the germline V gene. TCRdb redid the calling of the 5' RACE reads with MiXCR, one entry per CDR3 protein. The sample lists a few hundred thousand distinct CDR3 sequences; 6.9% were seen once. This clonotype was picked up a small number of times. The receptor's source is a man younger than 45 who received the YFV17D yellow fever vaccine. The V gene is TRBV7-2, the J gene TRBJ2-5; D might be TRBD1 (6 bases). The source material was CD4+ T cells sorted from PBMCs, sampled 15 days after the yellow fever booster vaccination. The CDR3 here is CASSLAPTGSETQYF. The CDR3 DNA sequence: TGTGCCAGCAGCTTAGCTCCCACAGGGTCGGAGACCCAGTACTTC. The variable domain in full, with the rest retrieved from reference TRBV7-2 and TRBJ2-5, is GAGVSQSPSNKVTEKGKDVELRCDPISGHTALYWYRQSLGQGLEFLIYFQGNSAPDKSGLPSDRFSAERTGGSVSTLTIQRTQQEDSAVYLCASSLAPTGSETQYFGPGTRLLVL.